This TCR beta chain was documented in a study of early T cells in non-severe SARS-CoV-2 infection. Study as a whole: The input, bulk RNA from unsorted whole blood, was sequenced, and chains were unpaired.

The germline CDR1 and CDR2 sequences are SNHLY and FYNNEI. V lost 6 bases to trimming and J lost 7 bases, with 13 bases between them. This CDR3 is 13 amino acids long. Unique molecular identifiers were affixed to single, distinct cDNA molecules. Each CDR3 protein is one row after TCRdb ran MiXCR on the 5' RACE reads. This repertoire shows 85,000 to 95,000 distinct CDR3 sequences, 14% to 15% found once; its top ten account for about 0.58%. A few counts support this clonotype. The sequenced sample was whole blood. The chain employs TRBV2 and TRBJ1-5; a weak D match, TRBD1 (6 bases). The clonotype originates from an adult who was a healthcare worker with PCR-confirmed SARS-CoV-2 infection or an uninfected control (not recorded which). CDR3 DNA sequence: TGTGCCAGCAGAGCAACAGGGCTCCAGCCCCAGCATTTT. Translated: CASRATGLQPQHF.